This is a list of T cell receptor beta chains from one sample in a study of blood T cell repertoires in COVID-19. TCRdb keeps only in-frame clones here, not all; method: immunoSEQ multiplex PCR. The sample lists 250,000 to 350,000 clones; around 82% were seen once. Specimen: peripheral blood. These receptors were taken from a person aged 70 to 79 with COVID-19, enrolled during active disease. CDR3s include the opening cysteine and the closing phenylalanine or tryptophan. Fields, in order: clone size, J gene, D gene, V gene, CDR3 DNA, CDR3 protein. The D gene is left open where the match is weak. Rows may omit the clone size; those that give it use once, few, many or a size class.

>NA|TRBJ1-4|NA|TRBV19
TGTGCCAGTAGACCCGACAGGCTTAATGAAAAACTGTTTTTT
CASRPDRLNEKLFF
>NA|TRBJ2-7|NA|TRBV7-2
TGTGCCAGCAGCTTAGTCGGGGGATCCTACGAGCAGTACTTC
CASSLVGGSYEQYF
>few|TRBJ1-2|NA|TRBV2
TGTGCCAGCAGTGAAGCGGGGGGACGGGGCTATGGCTACACCTTC
CASSEAGGRGYGYTF
>NA|TRBJ2-2|TRBD2|TRBV5-1
TGCGCCAGCAGTACTAGCGGGGGAAACAAGAACACCGGGGAGCTGTTTTTT
CASSTSGGNKNTGELFF
>NA|TRBJ1-5|NA|TRBV7-8
TGTGCCAGCAGCTTTGGGGGGACCGGCAATCAGCCCCAGCATTTT
CASSFGGTGNQPQHF
>NA|TRBJ2-1|NA|TRBV28
TGTGCCAGCACTTCTCGCGGCGACCGTTACAATGAGCAGTTCTTC
CASTSRGDRYNEQFF
>NA|TRBJ2-3|NA|TRBV6-6
TGTGCCAGCAGTTACTCGGCAGGGGATACGCAGTATTTT
CASSYSAGDTQYF
>NA|TRBJ1-5|NA|TRBV27
TGTGCCAGCAGTTTGGGAGGGCTTGGCAATCAGCCCCAGCATTTT
CASSLGGLGNQPQHF
>once|TRBJ1-5|TRBD1|TRBV7-3
TGTGCCAGCAGCTCCCCAGGGGGCTCGGGTAATCAGCCCCAGCATTTT
CASSSPGGSGNQPQHF
>NA|TRBJ1-1|NA|TRBV11-2
TGTGCCACCGGGACACGGAACACTGAAGCTTTCTTT
CATGTRNTEAFF
>NA|TRBJ2-7|NA|TRBV4-3
TGCGCCAGCAGCCAAGTCAGCGCGGGGGAGCAGTACTTC
CASSQVSAGEQYF
>NA|TRBJ2-1|TRBD2|TRBV7-2
TGTGCCAGCAGCTTAGGTCGGACTAGCGGGAGGAATGAGCAGTTCTTC
CASSLGRTSGRNEQFF
>NA|TRBJ1-5|NA|TRBV6-5
TGTGCCAGCGTCTTAGAAGATCAGCCCCAGCATTTT
CASVLEDQPQHF
>NA|TRBJ1-5|NA|TRBV6-6
TGTGCCAGCAGTCCATACTTGGACAGCAACAATCAGCCCCAGCATTTT
CASSPYLDSNNQPQHF
>once|TRBJ1-6|TRBD1|TRBV7-3
TGTGCCAGCAGCCGACAGGGTCCCTTCTTTAATTCACCCCTCCACTTT
CASSRQGPFFNSPLHF
>NA|TRBJ1-5|NA|TRBV15
TGTGCCACCAGCAGAGATCATGGAGGTTTTTTGGGATTCGGGTCGCATCAGCCCCAGCATTTT
CATSRDHGGFLGFGSHQPQHF
>NA|TRBJ2-7|TRBD1|TRBV6-1
TGTGCCAGCAGTGAACACCTGACAGGGGGCTTCGACGAGCAGTACTTC
CASSEHLTGGFDEQYF
>once|TRBJ2-1|TRBD1|TRBV11-3
TGTGCCAGCAGCTCGGACAGGGGGGCGTACAATGAGCAGTTCTTC
CASSSDRGAYNEQFF
>NA|TRBJ2-5|TRBD2|TRBV27
TGTGCCAGCAGTTTCAAGTTTACGGCTAGCGGGGGGAAATCACAAGAGACCCAGTACTTC
CASSFKFTASGGKSQETQYF
>NA|TRBJ1-2|TRBD1|TRBV2
TGTGCCATCTTCCGGGACAGGGCGTTCGCTGGCTACACCTTC
CAIFRDRAFAGYTF
>NA|TRBJ2-2|TRBD1|TRBV5-1
TGCGCCAGCAGCTTCACAGGGGGCATCACCGGGGAGCTGTTTTTT
CASSFTGGITGELFF
>NA|TRBJ1-3|NA|TRBV28
TGTGCCAGCAGAAGACTGCTTGGAAACACCATATATTTT
CASRRLLGNTIYF
>NA|TRBJ2-2|TRBD2|TRBV18
TGTGCCAGCTCATCTTCCGGGACTAGCGGGTACGCCGGGGAGCTGTTTTTT
CASSSSGTSGYAGELFF
>NA|TRBJ1-5|NA|TRBV5-1
TGCGCCAGCAGCCCCGGGGAGGCCTCCCATCAGCCCCAGCATTTT
CASSPGEASHQPQHF
>NA|TRBJ2-3|TRBD2|TRBV11-2
TGTGCCAGCAGCTGGACTAGCGGGTCCCTCACAGATACGCAGTATTTT
CASSWTSGSLTDTQYF
>NA|TRBJ2-7|TRBD1|TRBV6-6
TGTGCCAGCAGTCATTCATTAACGGGACAGGCCCACGAGCAGTACTTC
CASSHSLTGQAHEQYF
>NA|TRBJ2-5|TRBD2|TRBV7-3
TGTGCCAGCAGCTTTGGCGGGGGGGCCTGGGAGACCCAGTACTTC
CASSFGGGAWETQYF
>NA|TRBJ2-5|NA|TRBV29-1
TGCAGCGGGGGACAACCACAAGAGACCCAGTACTTC
CSGGQPQETQYF
>NA|TRBJ1-5|TRBD1|TRBV28
TGTGCCAGCAGCCACAGGGGAGGCAATCAGCCCCAGCATTTT
CASSHRGGNQPQHF
>NA|TRBJ2-7|NA|TRBV4-1
TGCGCCAGCAGCCATACACGGGGGGAGCAGTACTTC
CASSHTRGEQYF
>NA|TRBJ2-1|TRBD2|TRBV5-1
TGCGCCAGCAGAGCTACTAGCGGGAGGACTCGATACAATGAGCAGTTCTTC
CASRATSGRTRYNEQFF
>NA|TRBJ2-5|NA|TRBV4-3
TGCGCCAGCAGCCAAGTTTTGGCTGGGCGAGAGACCCAGTACTTC
CASSQVLAGRETQYF
>NA|TRBJ2-1|TRBD2|TRBV5-1
TGCGCCAGCAGCTGGGGACTAGCGGGGAACTCCAATGAGCAGTTCTTC
CASSWGLAGNSNEQFF
>NA|TRBJ1-2|TRBD1|TRBV7-8
TGTGCCAGCAGCTTAGCGGGACAGACCTATGGTGGCTACACCTTC
CASSLAGQTYGGYTF
>NA|TRBJ1-5|TRBD1|TRBV19
TGTGCCAGTATCCCCGGGACAGGGGGCTTTCAGCCCCAGCATTTT
CASIPGTGGFQPQHF
>once|TRBJ2-2|NA|TRBV9
TGTGCCAGCTCCCTAGGAGGGAGCGACACCGGGGAGCTGTTTTTT
CASSLGGSDTGELFF
>NA|TRBJ2-5|TRBD1|TRBV19
TGTGCCAGTAGTCCGACAGGGGACCTGGGAGAGACCCAGTACTTC
CASSPTGDLGETQYF
>NA|TRBJ2-2|NA|TRBV7-2
TGTGCCAGGCCCCAACACAAGTACGCGAACACCGGGGAGCTGTTTTTT
CARPQHKYANTGELFF
>NA|TRBJ2-1|NA|TRBV7-2
TGTGCCAGCAGCTACACATACAATGAGCAGTTCTTC
CASSYTYNEQFF
>NA|TRBJ2-3|TRBD2|TRBV2
TGTGCCAGCAGTTGGGATATAACTAGCGGGGGGAACACAGATACGCAGTATTTT
CASSWDITSGGNTDTQYF
>NA|TRBJ2-2|NA|TRBV16
TGTGCCAGCAGCCAGACAGCGAACACCGGGGAGCTGTTTTTT
CASSQTANTGELFF
>NA|TRBJ2-7|TRBD2|TRBV28
TGTGCCAGCAGTTTGGGACTAGCGACCTACGAGCAGTACTTC
CASSLGLATYEQYF
>NA|TRBJ1-1|NA|TRBV29-1
TGCAGCGTTGAAGTTCTCTTGAACACTGAAGCTTTCTTT
CSVEVLLNTEAFF
>once|TRBJ2-7|TRBD2|TRBV7-2
TGTGCCAGCAGCCCCGACGGGGGGAGGGCCGAGCAGTACTTC
CASSPDGGRAEQYF
>NA|TRBJ2-2|TRBD1|TRBV7-3
TGTGCCAGCAGCTTAGGAGACAGGGGGACCGGCGGGGAGCTGTTTTTT
CASSLGDRGTGGELFF
>NA|TRBJ2-7|NA|TRBV7-8
TGTGCCAGCAGCTTCGGGTCGGCACCACCCTACGAGCAGTACTTC
CASSFGSAPPYEQYF
>NA|TRBJ1-2|NA|TRBV28
TGTGCCAGCAAACCAGGGGTATCTGGCTACACCTTC
CASKPGVSGYTF
>NA|TRBJ2-3|TRBD2|TRBV6-2/TRBV6-3
TGTGCCAGCAGTTACTCCTTAGCGGGGGGAAGCACAGATACGCAGTATTTT
CASSYSLAGGSTDTQYF
>NA|TRBJ1-1|TRBD1|TRBV29-1
TGCAGCGTGGACAGGGAAGGGGTAGGGACTGAAGCTTTCTTT
CSVDREGVGTEAFF
>NA|TRBJ1-5|TRBD1|TRBV6-1
TGTGCCAGCAGTGATCGGATACCAGGGGGCTCTCAGCCCCAGCATTTT
CASSDRIPGGSQPQHF
>NA|TRBJ1-5|TRBD1|TRBV11-3
TGTGCCAGCAGCTTAAAATGGGGGACAGGGCCCAAAGGTTGTCAGCCCCAGCATTTT
CASSLKWGTGPKGCQPQHF
>few|TRBJ2-7|TRBD2|TRBV3-1/TRBV3-2
TGTGCCAGCAGCCGGACGGGGGGGGGACTGTCTCCGTACGAGCAGTACTTC
CASSRTGGGLSPYEQYF
>once|TRBJ2-5|TRBD2|TRBV6-5
TGTGCCAGCAGGGATATGGGGCGGGGGGTGACCCAGTACTTC
CASRDMGRGVTQYF
>once|TRBJ2-7|TRBD2|TRBV4-1
TGCGCCAGCAGCCAAGCTACAGAGGGAGGGAGCTACGAGCAGTACTTC
CASSQATEGGSYEQYF
>NA|TRBJ1-6|NA|TRBV19
TGTGCCAGTAGTATAGACGGATGGACCGGGGGTTCACCCCTCCACTTT
CASSIDGWTGGSPLHF
>NA|TRBJ2-3|TRBD2|TRBV7-2
TGTGCCAGCAGCTTGGTGGGCGGGGGGGACACAGATACGCAGTATTTT
CASSLVGGGDTDTQYF
>NA|TRBJ1-5|NA|TRBV5-1
TGCGCCAGCAGCTTGGACCGAGATCAGCCCCAGCATTTT
CASSLDRDQPQHF
>NA|TRBJ2-7|NA|TRBV11-2
TGTGCCAGCAGCTCCAGCGGTAGGGCATTGCTCTACGAGCAGTACTTC
CASSSSGRALLYEQYF
>NA|TRBJ1-4|TRBD1|TRBV14
TGTGCCAGCAGCCAAGACCGGGTCAGGGGGAGTGAAAAACTGTTTTTT
CASSQDRVRGSEKLFF
>once|TRBJ1-4|TRBD1|TRBV30
TGTGCCTGGAGCAACCAGGGGGTTGCAACTAATGAAAAACTGTTTTTT
CAWSNQGVATNEKLFF